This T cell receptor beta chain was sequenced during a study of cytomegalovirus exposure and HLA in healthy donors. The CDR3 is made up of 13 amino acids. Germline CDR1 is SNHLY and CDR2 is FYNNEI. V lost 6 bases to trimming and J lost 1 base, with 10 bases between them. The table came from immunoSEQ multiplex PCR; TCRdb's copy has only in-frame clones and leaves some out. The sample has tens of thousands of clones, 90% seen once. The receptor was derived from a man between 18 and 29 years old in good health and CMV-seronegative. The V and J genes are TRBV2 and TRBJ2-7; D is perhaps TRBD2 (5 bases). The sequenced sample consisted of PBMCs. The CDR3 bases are TGTGCCAGCAGGCTAGCAGAATCCTACGAGCAGTACTTC. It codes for CASRLAESYEQYF.